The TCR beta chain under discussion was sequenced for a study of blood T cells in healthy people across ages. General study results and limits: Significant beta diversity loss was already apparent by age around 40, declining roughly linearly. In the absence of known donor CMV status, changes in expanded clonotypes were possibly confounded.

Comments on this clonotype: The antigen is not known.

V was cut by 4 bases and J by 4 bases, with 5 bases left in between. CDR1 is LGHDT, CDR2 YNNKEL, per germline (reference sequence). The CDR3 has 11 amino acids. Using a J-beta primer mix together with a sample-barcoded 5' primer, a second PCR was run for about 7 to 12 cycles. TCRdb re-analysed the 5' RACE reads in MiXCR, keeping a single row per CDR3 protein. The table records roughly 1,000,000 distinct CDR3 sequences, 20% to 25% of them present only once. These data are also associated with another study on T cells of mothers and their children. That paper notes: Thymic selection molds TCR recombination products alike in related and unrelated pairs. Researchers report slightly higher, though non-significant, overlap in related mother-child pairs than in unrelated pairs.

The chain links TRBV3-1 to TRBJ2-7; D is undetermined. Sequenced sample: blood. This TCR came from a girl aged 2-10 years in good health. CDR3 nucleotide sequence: TGTGCCAGCAGCCGGAAGTACGAGCAGTACTTC. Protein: CASSRKYEQYF.